This T cell receptor beta chain was documented in a study of naive and memory T cell subsets. This clonotype was counted many times. The SP2 primer and nested alpha and beta constant region primers amplified ligated cDNA in four rounds. TCRdb reanalysed the UMI-ligation and nested PCR reads using MiXCR and keeps one entry per CDR3 protein. The data show 20,000 to 25,000 distinct CDR3 sequences, nearly 6% seen once. The CDR3 consists of 14 residues. Looked up from germline, CDR1 is DFQATT and CDR2 is SNEGSKA (reference sequence). The V and J ends lost 2 bases and 4 bases, in that order; junction bases with no gene match: 7. Treatment of the sample: skin biopsy from PPD injection site in Mantoux-positive individual. The library had UMIs added by 3' ligation of an oligonucleotide to TCR cDNA.

The chain joins TRBV20-1 to TRBJ1-1, with TRBD1 matching 7 bases. The starting material was skin, obtained from a tuberculin skin test site. This TCR came from an adult in good health. CDR3 sequence: CSARNPDRATEAFF. The CDR3 nucleotides are TGCAGTGCTAGAAACCCAGACAGGGCCACTGAAGCTTTCTTT.